This T cell receptor beta chain came from a study of cytomegalovirus exposure and HLA in healthy donors (dated by TCRdb to 2015 to 2018). The study in broad terms: An earlier analysis of some 620 of the donors reported about 280 Gb of sequence data and roughly 120 million unique TCR beta sequences obtained from about 179 million T cells. Across 300 to 400 genotyped donors of the cohort, an average of about 240,000 unique TCR beta nucleotide sequences per donor were sequenced, and 15% to 20% of those sequences were non-productive. Both class I and class II loci were covered by HLA typing, at four-digit resolution. Donor age, sex, ethnicity and CMV serostatus were collected together with the repertoire data. Five DR-DQ haplotypes were handled as single units for association and clustering, since linkage in the cohort was strong. Roughly 300 gigabases of sequencing data and approximately 85 million unique TCR sequences were included in an early release covering about 700 HLA-typed donors. The aim of the study was to test whether cataloging public T cell receptors could identify signatures of past pathogen exposure. The study combined high-throughput TCR immunosequencing, statistical association of individual TCRs with disease status, and machine learning to predict cytomegalovirus infection status. In a later genetic analysis, genome-wide SNP genotypes for about 55% of the 666 donors were used, and that subset was treated as a discovery cohort. A separate validation cohort of over a hundred different subjects was used in addition to the 666-subject first cohort. Rather than drawing on any new phenotypic data, the later analysis identified candidate immune exposures from TCR beta sequences and the way those sequences occurred across donors. To decide whether each TCR beta V gene segment behaved as functional or pseudogenic, an earlier analysis of approximately 620 of the donors relied on high-throughput TCR beta sequencing. In a later analysis, previously published TCR beta repertoires from several hundred donors were re-analyzed and high-resolution HLA genotyping was added so that TCR occurrence patterns could be studied. Of the 398 genotyped donors, roughly 76% were placed in the genetic ancestry cluster associated with self-reported Caucasian donors. Typing coverage differed by locus: A, B, C, DRB1 and DQB1 were typed in roughly 620-630 donors, DQA1 in about 500, DPA1 in 600 to 610, and DPB1 in 472. The study profiled the T cell repertoires of under 850 subjects by immunosequencing and related them to cytomegalovirus serostatus. Every discovery cohort repertoire had been produced on one sequencing platform. What the authors observed across the whole study: Some IMGT-functional V segments, including TRBV6-2 and TRBV6-3, could not be told apart with the 87-base-pair reads, so those segments were excluded. When HLA alleles, especially DR and DQ, strongly co-occurred, TCR associations were difficult to assign to individual alleles. A cluster of highly shared sequence variants was judged likely to represent a technical artifact of the sequencing pipeline. CMV serostatus was the only immune exposure information available for the cohort. According to a later analysis, TCR association rates differed among HLA loci, with DRB1 alleles showing the most associated TCRs and HLA-C alleles showing the fewest. A later analysis associated 16,951 TCR beta sequences with specific HLA alleles at a false discovery rate of 0.05. A later analysis found that HLA-associated TCR beta chains were more clonally expanded and had lower generation probabilities than equally common non-associated chains. Broadly in line with IMGT annotations, most TCR beta V segments showed up in productive rearrangements about 87% or about 30% of the time in an earlier analysis of around 600 of the donors. In the study, about 150 TCR beta chains were listed as associated with cytomegalovirus. In vitro tests confirmed that a few of the cytomegalovirus-associated TCR beta chains recognize cytomegalovirus antigens. A later genetic analysis reported fewer N-insertions in productive TCRs among donors in an Asian-associated ancestry cluster than the roughly 690-donor mean. Correlated functional status among segregating V segments might be attributable to linkage disequilibrium, but an unknown experimental factor could not be ruled out. The classifier was reported to diagnose cytomegalovirus status with high specificity and sensitivity in both the original cohort and the validation cohort. Because counts were too low, roughly 17 rarely observed V segments, including chromosome 9 orphons, were left out of the earlier analysis of several hundred of the donors. Roughly uniform sequencing depth across donors was assumed in presence/absence analyses, although this assumption may not hold. While some public TCRs were present in many individuals, most TCR sequences turned up only very rarely across donors. V-gene and J-gene trimming of TCR beta chains was associated with a missense DCLRE1C variant in a later genetic analysis, and the association was replicated in an independent cohort. A later analysis reported that several top co-occurrence clusters appeared linked to parvovirus B19, influenza, CMV and Epstein-Barr virus. Because HLA typing was missing for some donors at each locus, association tests included only the typed subset. Only TCR beta chains were sequenced in this cohort, and the absence of alpha or paired-chain data limited detectable features. The authors suggested that the approach could potentially be extended to other disease states and immunological phenotypes. A further reported finding was that TCR beta sequences accurately predicted the HLA-A and HLA-B alleles for most subjects in the first cohort. A later analysis found that most CMV-associated TCR beta chains appeared HLA-restricted, with HLA associations seemingly driven largely by CMV exposure.

The cohort consisted of some 670 healthy bone marrow donors. At the time of sampling, every cohort member was nominally healthy, though immune exposures that went unrecorded were likely present. The donor tested CMV seronegative and was one of the 352 seronegative cohort members. A peripheral blood sample was provided by each donor, and peripheral blood mononuclear cells were used for TCR beta sequencing. The Qiagen DNeasy Blood Extraction Kit was used to extract genomic DNA from the blood cell samples. CDR1 is given as MRHNA and CDR2 as SNTAGT, both from the germline V gene. Inclusive of the bounding cysteine and phenylalanine, the CDR3 is 13 residues long. Of all the DNA, just the CDR3 is kept, 39 bases in frame from base 1. The V end gives up 6 bases and the J end 6 bases, leaving 4 bases in the junction not matched to a gene. Library generation was performed with the immunoSEQ multiplex PCR assay. The multiplex PCR relied on a mix of 60 forward primers for TCR Vbeta segments and 13 reverse primers for TCR Jbeta segments. The CDR3 region of rearranged TCR beta genes was amplified from genomic DNA with a multiplex PCR assay. On the Illumina HiSeq System, the amplified TCR beta libraries were sequenced as 87-base-pair reads. In the authors' own workflow: In a later analysis, tens of millions of unique TCR beta chains were counted across the approximately 640 repertoires, and approximately 9.9 million of these chains were shared by at least two donors. Raw reads were error-corrected and collapsed into unique sequences with a nearest-neighbor algorithm that merged closely related sequences to remove PCR and sequencing errors. CDR3 sequences were aligned to IMGT reference sequences to assign V, D and J gene segments. For a sequence to be retained, a match of at least six nucleotides to both a V gene segment and a J gene segment was required. A rearrangement was called productive if the CDR3 had no stop codons and remained in frame with V and J, and every other rearrangement was called non-productive. Following IMGT convention, CDR3 was defined as the stretch from the second conserved V-encoded cysteine to the conserved J-encoded phenylalanine. The earlier analysis of a few hundred of the donors excluded any sequence lacking an unambiguous match to a single V gene segment. In an earlier analysis of around 600 of the donors, V segments were called functional above 56.7% productive rearrangements and were called segregating when the between-donor standard deviation exceeded 5%. To diagnose cytomegalovirus status from the catalog of TCR beta chain sequences, a statistical classification framework was built. A later analysis assigned V and J genes by comparing TCR nucleotide sequences with IMGT/GENE-DB human TR gene sequences. The TCRdist pipeline was used in a later analysis to assign CDR3 sequences and most-parsimonious VDJ recombination scenarios. A later analysis defined each TCR beta chain by its CDR3 amino acid sequence plus V-gene family, and excluded reads lacking a unique V-gene family. To address suspected cross-contamination and a sequencing artifact, a later analysis removed over 500 highly shared, low-generation-probability nucleotide sequences. In a later analysis, a clonal expansion index was calculated for each public chain from normalized within-repertoire ranks of inferred template counts. In a later analysis, generation probabilities were computed using a VDJ recombination model fitted to out-of-frame rearrangements, and the results were checked against IGoR. Hypergeometric tests were used in a later analysis to score TCR-TCR, TCR-HLA and TCR-CMV co-occurrence, with a repertoire-size bias correction applied to the TCR pairs. False discovery rates were estimated in a later analysis by permuting HLA or CMV assignments 20 times. In a later analysis, co-occurring TCRs were grouped with DBSCAN, and TCRdist sequence similarity was added when clustering was performed within HLA-allele-positive subsets. For co-occurrence clustering, repertoires with fewer than 30,000 or more than 120,000 public chains were excluded, along with roughly 5 repertoires with anomalous nucleotide sharing. What TCRdb holds here is the immuneACCESS table cut down to in-frame rearrangements. Part of the clones is not present; checked against another copy, under half of the missing clones reflect an unresolved V gene, and the others are unexplained. That table supplies the V and J calls and clone size; D and trimming were determined from the DNA. This sample has around 140,000 clones in its table, and around 80% of those were observed once. The top ten clones comprise roughly 1.5% of the sample.

Note on this clone: There is no known antigen for this receptor. No base qualities exist here, and no much larger clone lies one base off it.

The sample comprised PBMCs. The sequence derives from a woman in her late teens or twenties in good health and CMV-seronegative. The chain is made from TRBV6-4 and TRBJ2-1, with 8 junctional bases fitting TRBD2. The DNA sequence is as follows: TGTGCCAGCAGCCCCGGGACTAGCAATGAGCAGTTCTTC. It translates as CASSPGTSNEQFF.